These T cell receptor beta chains were read from a single sample in a study of T cell responses to AZD1222 COVID-19 vaccine. The repertoire was sequenced with immunoSEQ multiplex PCR; TCRdb's copy has only in-frame clones and lacks some. The sample includes about 160,000 clones, around 89% seen only once; the top ten take just over 5%. The sample in question was peripheral blood, obtained on day 0 of AZD1222 vaccination. These receptors came from an adult in good health. Each CDR3 is given with its conserved first and last residue. The order of the fields is J gene, D gene, V gene, clone size, CDR3 protein, CDR3 DNA. The D gene is left open where the match is weak. Size is omitted from some rows. Given values are once, few, many or a class for expanded clones.

>TRBJ2-1|-|TRBV24-1|-
CATSDLGRGNYNEQFF
TGTGCCACCAGTGACCTGGGGCGGGGCAACTACAATGAGCAGTTCTTC
>TRBJ1-3|-|TRBV13|-
CASSSRLGDTIYF
TGTGCCAGCAGCTCAAGGCTCGGGGACACCATATATTTT
>TRBJ2-7|TRBD1|TRBV10-1|-
CASSESDRAHEQYF
TGCGCCAGCAGTGAGTCGGACAGGGCGCACGAGCAGTACTTC
>TRBJ1-3|-|TRBV9|-
CASRRGVGTSGNTIYF
TGTGCCAGCAGGCGGGGGGTGGGGACCTCTGGAAACACCATATATTTT
>TRBJ1-1|TRBD1|TRBV4-2|once
CASSPLNRGRLGTEAFF
TGTGCCAGCAGCCCATTAAACAGGGGGCGCTTAGGGACTGAAGCTTTCTTT
>TRBJ2-1|-|TRBV18|-
CASSPDSAPQFF
TGTGCCAGCTCCCCCGACTCTGCCCCCCAGTTCTTC
>TRBJ2-7|TRBD1|TRBV7-8|-
CASSLAGQGIYEQYF
TGTGCCAGCAGCTTAGCGGGACAGGGAATCTACGAGCAGTACTTC
>TRBJ1-5|TRBD1|TRBV30|-
CAWSMGQLVNQPQHF
TGTGCCTGGAGTATGGGACAGCTAGTCAATCAGCCCCAGCATTTT
>TRBJ2-5|TRBD1|TRBV18|-
CASSPMTGGRETQYF
TGTGCCAGCTCACCTATGACAGGGGGCCGGGAGACCCAGTACTTC
>TRBJ1-2|-|TRBV20-1|-
CSASTPANYGYTF
TGCAGTGCTAGTACCCCCGCTAACTATGGCTACACCTTC
>TRBJ1-5|-|TRBV7-2|-
CASSLAGGFNQPQHF
TGTGCCAGCAGCTTAGCTGGGGGATTTAATCAGCCCCAGCATTTT
>TRBJ2-5|-|TRBV24-1|-
CATSDSRGVAKTQYF
TGTGCCACCAGTGATTCAAGAGGGGTCGCGAAGACCCAGTACTTC
>TRBJ1-1|TRBD1|TRBV27|-
CASSPGGTEAFF
TGTGCCAGCAGTCCAGGGGGCACTGAAGCTTTCTTT
>TRBJ2-1|-|TRBV11-2|-
CASSLVDGSYNEQFF
TGTGCCAGCAGCTTAGTAGACGGATCCTACAATGAGCAGTTCTTC
>TRBJ2-2|TRBD1|TRBV30|-
CAWSFIGQGFTGELFF
TGTGCCTGGAGTTTTATTGGACAGGGGTTCACCGGGGAGCTGTTTTTT
>TRBJ2-7|-|TRBV7-8|-
CASSSGGPTYEQYF
TGTGCCAGCAGCTCCGGTGGTCCAACATACGAGCAGTACTTC
>TRBJ2-7|-|TRBV4-1|once
CASSLDRPSEQYF
TGCGCCAGCAGCCTGGACAGACCTAGCGAGCAGTACTTC
>TRBJ2-7|-|TRBV27|few
CASKDSLREQYF
TGTGCCAGCAAGGACTCCCTTCGGGAGCAGTACTTC
>TRBJ1-3|TRBD1|TRBV7-6|-
CASSLAGEGALTGNTIYF
TGTGCCAGCAGCTTAGCCGGTGAGGGGGCGCTGACTGGAAACACCATATATTTT
>TRBJ1-1|-|TRBV28|-
CASWPGYLPSTEAFF
TGTGCCAGCTGGCCAGGGTACCTCCCCAGCACTGAAGCTTTCTTT
>TRBJ1-3|-|TRBV5-1|-
CASSLTNSGNTIYF
TGCGCCAGCAGCTTAACGAACTCTGGAAACACCATATATTTT
>TRBJ2-1|TRBD2|TRBV24-1|-
CATSDFWTSEEQFF
TGTGCCACCAGTGATTTCTGGACTAGCGAAGAGCAGTTCTTC
>TRBJ1-2|TRBD1|TRBV6-2/TRBV6-3|-
CASSYSVPGTGYGYTF
TGTGCCAGCAGTTACTCGGTACCCGGGACAGGCTATGGCTACACCTTC
>TRBJ2-3|-|TRBV5-1|-
CASSLPETSTDTQYF
TGCGCCAGCAGCTTGCCGGAGACTAGCACAGATACGCAGTATTTT
>TRBJ1-2|TRBD1|TRBV6-2/TRBV6-3|-
CASSNPQGISYGYTF
TGTGCCAGCAGCAATCCACAGGGGATCAGCTATGGCTACACCTTC
>TRBJ2-7|-|TRBV5-1|-
CASSRDGTASYEQYF
TGCGCCAGCAGCAGGGACGGGACGGCGTCCTACGAGCAGTACTTC
>TRBJ2-3|-|TRBV11-2|-
CASSPAAGSDTQYF
TGTGCCAGCAGCCCCGCCGCTGGATCAGATACGCAGTATTTT